One and the same sample provided the 32 T cell receptor beta chains below, sequenced in a study of blood T cell repertoires in COVID-19. TCRdb's table, derived via immunoSEQ multiplex PCR, lists solely in-frame clones and lacks some. Altogether about 240,000 clones are present, about 82% being singletons, with the ten largest covering 5.5% to 8%. The sequencing input was peripheral blood. The receptor source for this set is a woman aged 60-75 years with active or convalescent COVID-19.

The chain links TRBV14 to TRBJ2-7, with 9 bases that match TRBD2. The CDR3 runs to 14 residues. Trimming cost V 3 bases and J 5 bases; bases outside gene matches: 5. Germline V gene lookup returns CDR1 SGHDN and CDR2 FVKESK. CDR3 protein: CASSQVLAGHEQYF. Here the CDR3 DNA reads TGTGCCAGCAGCCAGGTGCTAGCGGGACACGAGCAGTACTTC.

This sequence joins TRBV4-1 and TRBJ2-1, with 8 bases identical to TRBD2. CDR3 length equals 18 residues. V lost 4 bases and J lost 0; bases outside the gene matches: 11. Germline assignment: CDR1 MGHRA and CDR2 YSYEKL. The CDR3 DNA is TGCGCCAGCAGCCGGGTGGCACTAGCGGTCCTCTCCTACAATGAGCAGTTCTTC. As protein: CASSRVALAVLSYNEQFF.

This clone was counted a few times. The chain combines TRBV7-8 with TRBJ2-7, with 7 bases identical to TRBD1. After removal of 0 bases from V and 6 bases from J, the junction contained 2 bases not matched to a gene. The CDR3 totals 13 residues. Germline CDR1 is SGHVS and CDR2 is FQNEAQ. Written as DNA, the CDR3 is TGTGCCAGCAGCTTAGCGGACAGGTTCGAGCAGTACGTC. Encoded protein: CASSLADRFEQYV.

This chain uses TRBV15 with TRBJ2-2, with D perhaps TRBD2 (5 bases). V was pared by 3 bases and J by 10 bases, with 12 bases between. Germline V gene data show CDR1 as LNHNV and CDR2 as YYDKDF (reference sequence). This CDR3 is 13 amino acids long. CDR3 nucleotides: TGTGCCACCAGCAGGGGGAGACAAACGGAGCTGTTTTTT. Translating gives CATSRGRQTELFF.

Turning to this clone: The sample contains more than one DNA sequence encoding this CDR3. The rearrangement joins TRBV18 to TRBJ1-1; D gene unclear. V lost 0 bases to trimming and J lost 1 base, with 6 bases between them. The CDR3 loop spans 14 amino acids. CDR1 and CDR2 (germline): KGHSH, LQKENI. The CDR3 loop reads CASSPPRGNTEAFF. The CDR3 bases are TGTGCCAGCTCACCACCTAGAGGGAACACTGAAGCTTTCTTT.

The V gene is TRBV20-1, the J gene TRBJ2-5, with D possibly matching TRBD2 (7 bases). The CDR3 sequence is 14 residues long. The germline V gene encodes CDR1 DFQATT and CDR2 SNEGSKA (reference sequence). Trimming pared 3 bases from V and 2 bases from J, leaving 13 bases between. The CDR3 coding sequence is TGCAGTGCTAGTTCGGGGGGCCAACAAGAGACCCAGTACTTC. Protein: CSASSGGQQETQYF.

The chain uses TRBV14 and TRBJ2-3; no clear D gene. Between the trimmed V and J ends, which lost 4 bases and 3 bases, there was a span of 2 bases. Germline V gene lookup returns CDR1 SGHDN and CDR2 FVKESK. The CDR3 has 11 amino acids. The CDR3 DNA is TGTGCCAGCAGCCTAACAGATACGCAGTATTTT. Its translation: CASSLTDTQYF.

The chain carries TRBV19 and TRBJ2-1; a weak D match, TRBD1 (6 bases). The germline V and J ends were trimmed by 4 bases and 10 bases, with 23 bases remaining between them. The CDR3 has 16 residues. Looked up from germline, CDR1 is LNHDA and CDR2 is SQIVND (reference sequence). The CDR3 loop reads CASSSPGQIIDREQFF. CDR3 DNA: TGTGCCAGTAGTAGCCCCGGACAGATCATAGATAGGGAGCAGTTCTTC.

The CDR3 DNA follows: TGTGCCAGCAGCCAGGGGACAAATTCTGACACTGAAGCTTTCTTT. It specifies CASSQGTNSDTEAFF. The chain uses TRBV3-1 (or the pseudogene TRBV3-2) and TRBJ1-1, with a weak D call TRBD1 (6 bases). The CDR3 contains 15 residues. Trimming removed 3 bases at V and 3 bases at J, with 14 bases between. The germline CDR1 and CDR2 sequences are LGHDT and YNNKEL (reference sequence).

This chain connects TRBV28 to TRBJ2-7, with D tentatively TRBD2 (7 bases). Germline values: CDR1 MDHEN, CDR2 SYDVKM. Deletions cut 5 bases from V and 9 bases from J, with 20 bases between. The CDR3 sequence is 14 residues long. This CDR3 is CASSGAGAGGLQYV. In nucleotides, the CDR3 is TGTGCCAGCAGTGGCGCGGGAGCCGGGGGCCTGCAGTACGTC.

The chain uses TRBV15 and TRBJ2-1, with 14 bases aligning to TRBD2. Trimming removed 1 base from V and 4 bases from J; junction bases left unmatched: 0. The germline V gene encodes CDR1 LNHNV and CDR2 YYDKDF (reference sequence). The CDR3 is 16 residues long. CDR3 in DNA: TGTGCCACCAGCAGAGGACTAGCGGGGGGGTACAATGAGCAGTTCTTC. It codes for CATSRGLAGGYNEQFF.

This chain links TRBV3-1 (or the pseudogene TRBV3-2) with TRBJ2-2, with 15 bases matching TRBD2. With 1 base clipped from V and 7 bases from J, the junction kept 7 bases outside the gene matches. CDR1 and CDR2 from the germline V gene are LGHDT and YNNKEL (reference sequence). This CDR3 is built from 18 residues. The CDR3 protein is CASSQGGLAGGPGGELFF. The CDR3 DNA reads TGTGCCAGCAGCCAAGGTGGACTAGCGGGAGGGCCCGGCGGGGAGCTGTTTTTT.

V is TRBV3-1 (or the pseudogene TRBV3-2) and J is TRBJ1-3; TRBD1 matches 8 bases. After removal of 4 bases from V and 3 bases from J, the junction contained 2 bases not matched to a gene. This CDR3 is 14 amino acids long. Germline V gene sequence: CDR1 LGHDT, CDR2 YNNKEL (reference sequence). CDR3 nucleotides: TGTGCCAGCAGCCCGGACAGGGTTGGAAACACCATATATTTT. Translating gives CASSPDRVGNTIYF.

Here the CDR3 reads CASSEGFREETQYF. The CDR3 coding sequence is TGTGCCAGCAGTGAAGGTTTTCGGGAAGAGACCCAGTACTTC. The chain is built from TRBV2 and TRBJ2-5; no definite D call. The CDR3 totals 14 residues. Trimming removed 1 base at V and 3 bases at J, with 9 bases between. Per germline, CDR1 SNHLY and CDR2 FYNNEI.

The chain couples TRBV2 to TRBJ2-1; 9 bases map to TRBD2. The germline gives CDR1 SNHLY, CDR2 FYNNEI. The CDR3 runs to 14 residues. V lost 7 bases and J lost 3; bases outside the gene matches: 4. CDR3 bases: TGTGCCAGCAAATTAGCGGGAGACTACAATGAGCAGTTCTTC. Translation: CASKLAGDYNEQFF.

The sample holds one count of this clone. The genes are TRBV28 and TRBJ2-4; TRBD2 matches 11 bases. Germline trimming cut 1 base from V and 2 bases from J; bases unmatched to any gene: 13. Germline-derived CDR1 and CDR2 are MDHEN and SYDVKM. The CDR3 is 20 residues long. CDR3 in DNA: TGTGCCAGCAGTTTATCATCGTGGGCTAGCGGGGGGTTGTCCAAAAACATTCAGTACTTC. This codes for CASSLSSWASGGLSKNIQYF.

V is TRBV18 and J is TRBJ1-2; TRBD1 matches at 8 bases. Trimming cost V 3 bases and J 6 bases; bases outside gene matches: 6. The CDR3 sequence is 14 residues long. Germline CDR1 reads KGHSH; CDR2 reads LQKENI. CDR3 DNA sequence: TGTGCCAGCTCACCGGTCGGACAGGGCGATGGCTACACCTTC. Its translation: CASSPVGQGDGYTF.

Only one count was recorded for this clone. The rearrangement links TRBV11-2 to TRBJ1-3; D gene unclear. V dropped 5 bases and J dropped 3 bases, with 8 bases sitting between them. The CDR3 totals 13 residues. The germline CDR1 and CDR2 sequences are SGHAT and FQNNGV. CDR3 nucleotide sequence: TGTGCCAGCAGCCCCCCCGGTGGAAACACCATATATTTT. Translation: CASSPPGGNTIYF.

The genes are TRBV4-2 and TRBJ2-1; 12 nucleotides agree with TRBD2. The V segment lost 0 bases and the J segment 9 bases; nucleotides outside the gene matches: 6. This CDR3 has 16 residues. The germline CDR1 and CDR2 sequences are LGHNA and YNFKEQ. The CDR3 bases are TGTGCCAGCAGCCAAGAAGAACTAGCGGGAGGTAGTGAGCAGTTCTTC. It codes for CASSQEELAGGSEQFF.

This chain connects TRBV11-2 to TRBJ2-6; a weak D match, TRBD1 (5 bases). Trimming left V 4 bases short and J 2 bases short, with 9 bases between. The CDR3 has 15 residues. Germline V lookup: CDR1 SGHAT, CDR2 FQNNGV. The CDR3, as DNA: TGTGCCAGCAGCTCCAGGGTTGCTGGGGCCAACGTCCTGACTTTC. As protein: CASSSRVAGANVLTF. The variable domain in full, with the rest retrieved from reference TRBV11-2 and TRBJ2-6, is EAGVAQSPRYKIIEKRQSVAFWCNPISGHATLYWYQQILGQGPKLLIQFQNNGVVDDSQLPKDRFSAERLKGVDSTLKIQPAKLEDSAVYLCASSSRVAGANVLTFGAGSRLTVL.

This clone was recorded only once. The gene calls are TRBV5-1 and TRBJ2-1; 14 nucleotides agree with TRBD2. CDR1 SGHRS and CDR2 YFSETQ come from the germline V gene. With V trimmed by 4 bases and J by 12 bases, 6 bases remained unmatched. The length of the CDR3 is 14 residues. The chain's CDR3 is CASSVGTSGSRQFF. DNA for the CDR3: TGCGCCAGCAGCGTCGGGACTAGCGGGAGCCGGCAGTTCTTC.

The chain uses TRBV6-1 and TRBJ1-5; TRBD1 might be the D (5 bases). Trimming took 1 base from V and 5 from J, leaving 9 bases between them. This CDR3 has 14 residues. Germline values: CDR1 MNHNS, CDR2 SASEGT. Written as DNA, the CDR3 is TGTGCCAGCAGTGAAGTCTGGGGGGATCAGCCCCAGCATTTT. Protein product: CASSEVWGDQPQHF.

V and J are TRBV19 and TRBJ1-6; D unresolved. V lost 6 bases and J 10 bases, leaving 13 bases between the germline ends. The CDR3 totals 13 residues. Germline V gene sequence: CDR1 LNHDA, CDR2 SQIVND (reference sequence). The CDR3 region is CASSDEMRSPLHF. As DNA, the CDR3 is TGTGCCAGTAGCGATGAGATGAGGTCACCCCTCCACTTT.

This chain uses TRBV11-2 with TRBJ2-1, with 11 bases that match TRBD2. V dropped 7 bases and J dropped 5; count of bases not matched to a gene: 7. Germline V CDR1 and CDR2: SGHAT, FQNNGV. The CDR3 is 15 amino acids. The CDR3 here is CASTLTSGEHNEQFF. The CDR3 nucleotides are TGTGCCAGCACCCTGACTAGCGGGGAGCACAATGAGCAGTTCTTC.

CDR3 sequence (DNA): TGTGCCAGCAGCTATCCCCTTTTCGCCGGGGGAAGAGAGACCCAGTACTTC. It codes for CASSYPLFAGGRETQYF. The V call is TRBV11-3, the J call TRBJ2-5; D perhaps matches TRBD2 (6 bases). From germline, CDR1 is SGHNT and CDR2 YENEEA. The CDR3 runs to 17 residues. V lost 4 bases and J 4 bases, leaving 22 bases between the germline ends.

The chain links TRBV5-6 to TRBJ1-4; the D is unclear. CDR1 and CDR2 (germline): SGHDT, YYEEEE. The CDR3 contains 14 residues. Trimming left V 1 base short and J 4 bases short, with 8 bases between. The CDR3 protein is CASSLYGVNEKLFF. The CDR3, as DNA: TGTGCCAGCAGCTTGTACGGAGTTAATGAAAAACTGTTTTTT.

A single count supports this clone. The chain carries TRBV6-5 and TRBJ2-7; TRBD2 might be the D (5 bases). The CDR3 covers 13 residues. Germline V gives CDR1 MNHEY, CDR2 SVGAGI. The ends were cut back, 6 bases at V and 7 bases at J, with 16 bases in the middle. DNA of the CDR3: TGTGCCAGCAGCCGGGGTCTCGATGAGGAGCAGTACTTC. It translates to CASSRGLDEEQYF.

J is TRBJ2-1 and V is TRBV5-6; D is possibly TRBD2 (6 bases). The ends were cut back, 2 bases at V and 1 base at J, with 7 bases in the middle. Germline CDR1 is SGHDT and CDR2 is YYEEEE. There are 14 residues in the CDR3. For the CDR3, the DNA is TGTGCCAGCAGCTTCCGGGGGTCCTACAATGAGCAGTTCTTC. Protein sequence: CASSFRGSYNEQFF.

The chain combines TRBV7-2 with TRBJ2-3, with a tentative D call TRBD2 (7 bases). V was cut by 10 bases and J by 5 bases, with 16 bases left in between. There are 13 residues in the CDR3. The germline CDR1 and CDR2 sequences are SGHTA and FQGNSA. The CDR3 nucleotides are TGTGCCACCTCGGGGGGCCTATTAGATACGCAGTATTTT. It translates to CATSGGLLDTQYF.

The gene calls are TRBV6-5 and TRBJ2-7; TRBD2 is a possible D gene (6 bases). V was clipped by 2 bases and J by 4 bases, with 9 bases between them. The CDR3 has 13 amino acids. The V gene's germline CDR1 is MNHEY and CDR2 SVGAGI. The CDR3: CASSYGTQYEQYF. The DNA for the CDR3 is TGTGCCAGCAGTTACGGGACTCAGTACGAGCAGTACTTC.

Here the CDR3 reads CASSPSITSGGLNEQFF. In DNA, the CDR3 is TGTGCCAGCAGCCCCTCAATTACTAGCGGGGGTCTCAATGAGCAGTTCTTC. The V gene is TRBV7-2, the J gene TRBJ2-1; 11 bases are a match to TRBD2. Trimming removed 5 bases from V and 6 bases from J; junction bases left unmatched: 12. The CDR3 contains 17 residues. Germline V gene lookup returns CDR1 SGHTA and CDR2 FQGNSA.

The chain combines TRBV28 with TRBJ2-5; 9 bases agree with TRBD1. Germline loops: CDR1 MDHEN, CDR2 SYDVKM. Trimming removed 2 bases from V and 7 bases from J; junction bases left unmatched: 14. This CDR3 spans 17 amino acids. The CDR3 bases are TGTGCCAGCAGTTTAGCCGACAGGGGGGCCCGCCGGATGACCCAGTACTTC. It yields the protein CASSLADRGARRMTQYF. Looking up the rest from reference TRBV28 and TRBJ2-5 gives the full variable domain: DVKVTQSSRYLVKRTGEKVFLECVQDMDHENMFWYRQDPGLGLRLIYFSYDVKMKEKGDIPEGYSVSREKKERFSLILESASTNQTSMYLCASSLADRGARRMTQYFGPGTRLLVL.